This TCR beta chain came from a study of CD8 T cells in ankylosing spondylitis. CDR3 length: 15 amino acids. Between the trimmed V and J ends, which lost 0 bases and 4 bases, there was a span of 16 bases. Germline assignment: CDR1 DFQATT and CDR2 SNEGSKA (reference sequence). Study-level findings and limits: The clones that were linked to disease were reported to be significantly enriched in matched synovial fluid samples from ankylosing spondylitis patients. Disease-linked clones displayed a CD8+ phenotype and appeared relatively rarely in peripheral blood.

Each CDR3 protein is one row after TCRdb ran MiXCR on the 5' RACE reads. The table has 200,000 to 300,000 distinct CDR3 sequences, roughly a quarter seen once. Regarding this clonotype: Its antigen is undetermined.

This TCR derives from a male donor with ankylosing spondylitis or in good health (not recorded which). Input material: blood, either unsorted or a sorted T cell fraction (not recorded which). V is TRBV20-1 and J is TRBJ2-7; perhaps TRBD1 as D (5 bases). The CDR3: CSARDPQGARYEQYF. The CDR3 DNA is TGCAGTGCTAGAGATCCCCAGGGCGCCAGGTACGAGCAGTACTTC.